This TCR beta chain was captured in a study of T cells expressing NK-cell markers. Study overall: Sorted CD3+CD56+NKG2C+, CD3+CD56+NKG2C- and CD3+CD56-NKG2C+ T cells provided the TCR beta repertoires. There were seven HCMV-seropositive donors and one seronegative donor among the eight sequenced.

Using the 5' RACE reads, TCRdb records one entry per CDR3 protein without DNA. The sample table sets out tens of thousands of distinct CDR3 sequences. Whole-study findings and limits: In a handful of donors, these clonotypes also led the CD3+CD56-NKG2C+ fraction.

The CDR3 is 16 amino acids. Per germline, CDR1 SGHNT and CDR2 YENEEA. Comment on this clonotype: The antigen is not known.

This chain connects TRBV11-3 to TRBJ2-1; TCRdb picks TRBD2, but there is no DNA to check that call. This clonotype originated in a woman between 18 and 70 years old in good health. Specimen: blood T cells: a sorted CD56 or NKG2C T cell subset, CD4+ or CD8+ T cells, or bulk PBMC T cells (not recorded which). The CDR3 loop reads CASSPRASGGNNEQFF.